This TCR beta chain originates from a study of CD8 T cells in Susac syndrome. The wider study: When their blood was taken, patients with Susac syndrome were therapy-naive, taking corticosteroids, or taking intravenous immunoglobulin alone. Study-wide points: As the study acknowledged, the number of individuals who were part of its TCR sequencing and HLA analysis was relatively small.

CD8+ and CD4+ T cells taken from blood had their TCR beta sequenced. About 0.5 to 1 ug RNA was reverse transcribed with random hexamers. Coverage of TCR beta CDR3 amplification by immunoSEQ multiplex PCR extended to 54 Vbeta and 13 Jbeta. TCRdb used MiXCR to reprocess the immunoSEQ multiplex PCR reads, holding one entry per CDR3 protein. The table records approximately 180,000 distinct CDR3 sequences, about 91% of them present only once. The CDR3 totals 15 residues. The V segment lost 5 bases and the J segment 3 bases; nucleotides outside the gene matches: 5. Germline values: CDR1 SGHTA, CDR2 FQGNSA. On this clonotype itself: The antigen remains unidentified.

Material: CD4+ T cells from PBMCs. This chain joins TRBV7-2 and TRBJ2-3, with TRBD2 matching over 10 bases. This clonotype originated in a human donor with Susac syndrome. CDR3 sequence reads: CASSATSGVTDTQYF. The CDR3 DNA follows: TGTGCCAGCAGCGCTACTAGCGGGGTAACAGATACGCAGTATTTT.